The clone carrying this T cell receptor beta chain was seen more than once but under ten times. Germline lookup yields CDR1 SEHNR and CDR2 FQNEAQ (reference sequence). CDR3 size: 16 residues. Trimming removed 4 bases at V and 3 bases at J, with 15 bases between. The sample comes from a study of blood T cell repertoires in COVID-19. Study summary: Material from acute and convalescent COVID-19 was sourced from the United States, Italy and Spain. The analysed material was cDNA or gDNA that came from T cells, B-cell-depleted T cells, or PBMCs.

Authors' processing steps: Estimation of nucleated cell counts was performed using reference gene primer amplification. Some clones are missing from TCRdb's copy, which holds only in-frame ones; the method was immunoSEQ multiplex PCR. The V and J calls and clone size come from that table; D and trimming were worked out from the DNA. This sample yields over 100,000 clones, of which about 80% are seen a single time; almost 4% belongs to the top ten. Sequenced material: peripheral blood. The source of this sequence is a woman aged 80 or over with acute or convalescent COVID-19. The chain is built from TRBV7-9 and TRBJ1-4; maybe TRBD1 (6 bases). This chain's CDR3 is CASSSRGGRANEKLFF. The CDR3 DNA reads TGTGCCAGCAGCTCCCGAGGGGGTCGAGCTAATGAAAAACTGTTTTTT.